The rows below give T cell receptor beta chains drawn from one sample of a study of blood T cell repertoires in COVID-19. The assay was immunoSEQ multiplex PCR, and TCRdb's table has in-frame clones only and misses some. Here the sample spans almost 250,000 clones, about 89% being singletons. Sequencing was carried out using PBMCs or T cells enriched from blood (not recorded which). These receptors were obtained from a woman between 25 and 40 years old who had recovered from COVID-19. Each CDR3 is given with its conserved first and last residue. Fields, in order: V gene, D gene, J gene, clone size, CDR3 DNA, CDR3 protein. The D gene is left open where the match is weak. Clone size, where shown, is once, few, many, or a class for clones that have expanded.

v_call: TRBV5-4; d_call: TRBD2; j_call: TRBJ2-7; clone_size: -; cdr3_nt: TGTGCCAGCAGCTCCGGAGGGGCTAGCGGAAACTACGAGCAGTACTTC; cdr3_aa: CASSSGGASGNYEQYF
v_call: TRBV9; d_call: TRBD1; j_call: TRBJ1-6; clone_size: -; cdr3_nt: TGTGCCAGCAGCGTAGGTGGCAGGGGGCAATCACCCCTCCACTTT; cdr3_aa: CASSVGGRGQSPLHF
v_call: TRBV12-5; d_call: -; j_call: TRBJ1-2; clone_size: -; cdr3_nt: TGTGCTAGTGGTCAGGGGAACTATGGCTACACCTTC; cdr3_aa: CASGQGNYGYTF
v_call: TRBV13; d_call: TRBD2; j_call: TRBJ2-1; clone_size: -; cdr3_nt: TGTGCCAGCAGCTTATTGGGTCTAGCGGAATACAATGAGCAGTTCTTC; cdr3_aa: CASSLLGLAEYNEQFF
v_call: TRBV19; d_call: -; j_call: TRBJ1-1; clone_size: once; cdr3_nt: TGTGCCAGTAGTCCCCAAGGACAAGTCGGGACTGAAGCTTTCTTT; cdr3_aa: CASSPQGQVGTEAFF
v_call: TRBV27; d_call: -; j_call: TRBJ1-4; clone_size: -; cdr3_nt: TGTGCCAGCAGAAGGGGTGGTGATATTGAAAAACTGTTTTTT; cdr3_aa: CASRRGGDIEKLFF
v_call: TRBV11-2; d_call: -; j_call: TRBJ2-5; clone_size: -; cdr3_nt: TGTGCCAGCAGCAACCTTAATGAGTCTCCCCAGTACTTC; cdr3_aa: CASSNLNESPQYF
v_call: TRBV28; d_call: TRBD2; j_call: TRBJ2-3; clone_size: -; cdr3_nt: TGTGCCAGCAGTCCCCCCGGGACTAGCGGCACAGATACGCAGTATTTT; cdr3_aa: CASSPPGTSGTDTQYF
v_call: TRBV4-3; d_call: -; j_call: TRBJ2-3; clone_size: once; cdr3_nt: TGCGCCAGCAGCCAAGATCAAGTTCACGCGGATACGCAGTATTTT; cdr3_aa: CASSQDQVHADTQYF
v_call: TRBV28; d_call: -; j_call: TRBJ2-5; clone_size: few; cdr3_nt: TGTGCCAGCAGTTTCGTTACGGTATTACAAGAGACCCAGTACTTC; cdr3_aa: CASSFVTVLQETQYF
v_call: TRBV3-1/TRBV3-2; d_call: -; j_call: TRBJ2-4; clone_size: -; cdr3_nt: TGTGCCAGCAGCCAAGAAATAGCGGAAAACATTCAGTACTTC; cdr3_aa: CASSQEIAENIQYF
v_call: TRBV3-1/TRBV3-2; d_call: -; j_call: TRBJ2-7; clone_size: -; cdr3_nt: TGTGCCAGCAGCCAAGATAGCTACGAGCAGTACTTC; cdr3_aa: CASSQDSYEQYF
v_call: TRBV7-2; d_call: -; j_call: TRBJ1-1; clone_size: -; cdr3_nt: TGTGCCAGCAGCTTAGGAGACAGGACAGCTTTCTTT; cdr3_aa: CASSLGDRTAFF
v_call: TRBV10-3; d_call: TRBD2; j_call: TRBJ2-1; clone_size: -; cdr3_nt: TGTGCCATCAGTCCCCGACCACTAGCGGGAGGAGGTAATGAGCAGTTCTTC; cdr3_aa: CAISPRPLAGGGNEQFF
v_call: TRBV5-6; d_call: TRBD1; j_call: TRBJ1-4; clone_size: once; cdr3_nt: TGTGCCAGCAGCTGGGGGACAGGGGCCAACAATGAAAAACTGTTTTTT; cdr3_aa: CASSWGTGANNEKLFF
v_call: TRBV28; d_call: TRBD1; j_call: TRBJ1-2; clone_size: -; cdr3_nt: TGTGCCAGCACCCTACAGGGGGCAGTCGGCTACACCTTC; cdr3_aa: CASTLQGAVGYTF
v_call: TRBV15; d_call: TRBD2; j_call: TRBJ2-7; clone_size: -; cdr3_nt: TGTGCCACCAGCCCGCGACTAGCGGGAAACGAGCAGTACTTC; cdr3_aa: CATSPRLAGNEQYF
v_call: TRBV4-3; d_call: -; j_call: TRBJ1-1; clone_size: -; cdr3_nt: TGCGCCAGCAGCCTATCTCAGGGTCTGAACACTGAAGCTTTCTTT; cdr3_aa: CASSLSQGLNTEAFF
v_call: TRBV2; d_call: TRBD1; j_call: TRBJ1-2; clone_size: -; cdr3_nt: TGTGCCAGCAGCCCATCACGACAGGGACCATATGGCTACACCTTC; cdr3_aa: CASSPSRQGPYGYTF
v_call: TRBV4-3; d_call: TRBD1; j_call: TRBJ1-2; clone_size: -; cdr3_nt: TGCGCCAGCAGCCACGGGACAGGGGGAGGCTACACCTTC; cdr3_aa: CASSHGTGGGYTF
v_call: TRBV20-1; d_call: -; j_call: TRBJ2-5; clone_size: -; cdr3_nt: TGCAGTGCTGGGAGGACGGAGACCCAGTACTTC; cdr3_aa: CSAGRTETQYF
v_call: TRBV7-9; d_call: TRBD1; j_call: TRBJ1-4; clone_size: -; cdr3_nt: TGTGCCAGCAGCCCGACAGGGGGCGAGGATGAAAAACTGTTTTTT; cdr3_aa: CASSPTGGEDEKLFF
v_call: TRBV3-1/TRBV3-2; d_call: -; j_call: TRBJ1-1; clone_size: -; cdr3_nt: TGTGCCAGCAGCATGCGGGGAAGGACTACTGAAGCTTTCTTT; cdr3_aa: CASSMRGRTTEAFF
v_call: TRBV5-1; d_call: TRBD1; j_call: TRBJ1-6; clone_size: few; cdr3_nt: TGCGCCAGCAGCTTGGGTGGGGACAGGGGTAATTCACCCCTCCACTTT; cdr3_aa: CASSLGGDRGNSPLHF
v_call: TRBV4-1; d_call: -; j_call: TRBJ1-1; clone_size: -; cdr3_nt: TGCGCCAGCAGCCCGTCCAGGGGTGGGACTGAAGCTTTCTTT; cdr3_aa: CASSPSRGGTEAFF
v_call: TRBV12-3/TRBV12-4; d_call: TRBD1; j_call: TRBJ1-6; clone_size: once; cdr3_nt: TGTGCCAGCAGTAGGCAGGGGGGTTCACCCCTCCACTTT; cdr3_aa: CASSRQGGSPLHF
v_call: TRBV28; d_call: -; j_call: TRBJ2-5; clone_size: -; cdr3_nt: TGTGCCAGCAGTTTCCCCCCCCTGGAGGGCCGAGAGACCCAGTACTTC; cdr3_aa: CASSFPPLEGRETQYF
v_call: TRBV6-5; d_call: TRBD1; j_call: TRBJ1-2; clone_size: -; cdr3_nt: TGTGCCAGCAGTTACTCCCCGGGACAGTATGGCTACACCTTC; cdr3_aa: CASSYSPGQYGYTF